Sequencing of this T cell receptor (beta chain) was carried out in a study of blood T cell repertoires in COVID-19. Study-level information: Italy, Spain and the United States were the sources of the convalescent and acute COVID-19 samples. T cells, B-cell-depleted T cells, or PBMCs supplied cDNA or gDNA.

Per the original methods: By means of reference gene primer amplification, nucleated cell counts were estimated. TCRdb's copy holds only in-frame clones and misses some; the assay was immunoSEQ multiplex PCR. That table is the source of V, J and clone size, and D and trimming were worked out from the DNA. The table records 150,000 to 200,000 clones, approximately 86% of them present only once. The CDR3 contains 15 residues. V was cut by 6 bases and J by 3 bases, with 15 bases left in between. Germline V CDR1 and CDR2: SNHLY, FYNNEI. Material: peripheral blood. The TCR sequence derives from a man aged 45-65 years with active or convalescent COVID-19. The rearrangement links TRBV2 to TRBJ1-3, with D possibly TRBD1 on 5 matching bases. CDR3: CASRDRGTDGNTIYF. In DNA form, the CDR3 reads TGTGCCAGCAGAGACCGGGGGACTGATGGAAACACCATATATTTT.